This T cell receptor (beta chain) derives from a study of blood T cell repertoires in COVID-19. Overall study context: T cells, B-cell-depleted T cells, or PBMCs provided the cDNA or gDNA that served as material.

Study processing details: The authors estimated nucleated cell counts from reference gene primer amplification. TCRdb's table, derived via immunoSEQ multiplex PCR, lists solely in-frame clones and lacks some. V and J calls and clone size are given by that table; D and trimming were obtained from the DNA. The profile shows 280,000 or so clones, 88% of them singletons. The trim removed 5 bases at V and 5 bases at J, leaving 5 bases unmatched. CDR1 LGHDT and CDR2 YNNKEL come from the germline V gene (reference sequence). The CDR3 sequence is 14 residues long. Sample: peripheral blood. The source is a woman in her thirties who had recovered from COVID-19. The chain has TRBV3-1 (or the pseudogene TRBV3-2) and TRBJ2-7, with TRBD2 matching over 11 bases. The CDR3 loop is CASSLLTSGDEQYF. The DNA of the CDR3 is TGTGCCAGCAGCTTACTGACTAGCGGGGACGAGCAGTACTTC.